This entry features one TCR beta chain sequence. This clone was detected once. Its cognate antigen has yet to be identified. Base qualities were left out, and no much larger clone turns up one base away. This entry comes from a study of shared clonotypes between healthy human individuals (dated by TCRdb to between 2020 and 2021). For the wider study: Three men and a couple of women, aged 18 to 49 years, made up the cohort. Between about 0.94 and 8.9 billion PBMCs per donor were obtained by leukapheresis. Different laboratories and diverse techniques were used to prepare libraries and sequence TCR repertoires, to increase sequencing depth and limit assay-specific biases. For each donor, CD4 naive and CD4 memory were each given three plates, CD8 naive was given two plates, and CD8 memory was given one plate. To estimate repertoire size and how much clonotypes are shared between individuals, the study performed deep sequencing of blood TCR repertoires from a few healthy adults.

The investigation overall reported the following: Rarefaction of sorted-subset datasets indicated incomplete sequencing despite the large sequencing depth. Pairwise subsampling indicated that sequencing depth was expected to affect the degree of clonotype sharing among donors. Roughly 5.2% of naive CD4, 3.5% of naive CD8, about 2.5% of memory CD4, and 0.4% of memory CD8 clonotypes were shared across a few donors. The small number of donors limited the genetic and exposure-history diversity represented. Higher generation probabilities were observed for clonotypes shared by all four sorted-subset donors than for non-shared clonotypes. Larger estimated clonotype richness was generally found for naive subsets than for memory subsets. Only blood was sampled, and tissue TCR repertoires likely differ from those in blood.

Unmatched junction bases come to 18, with V trimmed by 0 bases and J by 6 bases. The CDR3 goes from the cysteine to the phenylalanine over 20 residues. The entry retains the CDR3 DNA only, 60 bases that are in frame from base 1. CDR1 and CDR2, looked up from the germline V gene (reference sequence), are MNHEY and SMNVEV. The donors were healthy, HIV-negative adults with no recently reported acute infections or vaccinations. Only Caucasian adults living in Nashville, Tennessee, USA were represented among the donors. Magnetic negative selection was used to enrich CD4+ T cells, after which naive cells were positively selected on CD45RA and the negative fraction became the memory subset. After blood collection by leukapheresis, PBMCs were isolated using Ficoll-Histopaque density gradient centrifugation and then cryopreserved in the vapor phase of liquid nitrogen. Purity and quantity of every magnetically sorted T cell population were checked by analytical flow cytometry. From each sorted fraction, genomic DNA was isolated and quantified by UV absorbance on a Nanodrop 2000c.

Using the deep immunoSEQ assay, TCR CDR3 regions were amplified from genomic DNA by multiplex PCR. Genomic DNA extracted from each cell subset was distributed evenly over all wells of several immunoSEQ 96-well plates, and each plate served as one replicate. Each replicate PCR for sorted subsets received about 200 ng genomic DNA, equal to about 29,000 T cell genomes. Purified libraries were quantified with a Qubit 3.0 fluorometer, sized on a Bioanalyzer 2100, and re-quantified with the KAPA Library Quantification kit. Every immunoSEQ 96-well plate was sequenced on a dedicated single-read 150-cycle Illumina NextSeq 550 flow cell. On the study's bioinformatics: Because only junctional sequences without quality scores were contained in the immunoSEQ output, filtering matching that applied to full-length reads could not be performed. To assign V/J genes and CDR3, sequences were annotated against IMGT germline references using PyIR, a Python wrapper for IgBLAST v1.9. Any read was removed if the V/J assignment was weak (E-value above 1e-6), the CDR3 was missing, or the read contained stop codons, out-of-frame junctions, or ambiguous translated residues. V3J clonotypes were defined by identical inferred V gene, J gene, and CDR3 amino acid sequence. Percentage overlap between repertoires was calculated by dividing the number of shared unique clonotypes by the size of the smaller repertoire. Richness of each repertoire was evaluated using RTK rarefaction, the Chao1 estimator, and Recon v2.1 estimates of unobserved clonotypes. OLGA was used to compute generation probabilities for all TCRbeta clonotypes that the gDNA method yielded from a few donors. TCRdb re-hosts the immuneACCESS table, in-frame sequences only. Its copies lack some clones; in the studies checked, an unresolved V gene accounts for under half of them, and the cause for the rest is not known. That table is the source of V, J and clone size, and D and trimming were worked out from the DNA. This sample has about 1 million clones in its table, and more than 75% of those were observed once. The biggest ten clones account for under 0.65% of the sample.

Rearrangement joined TRBV27 to TRBJ2-7; TRBD2 agrees with 12 junctional bases. This receptor was taken from a man younger than 30 in good health. Some clones in this sample may be carry-over from other donors' samples. Sequencing was carried out using memory CD4+ T cells from PBMCs. The meaning of the sample's cell subset or site label: CD45RA-negative fraction. The CDR3 reads CASSLSGAGGLAGGPSEQYF. The base sequence is TGTGCCAGCAGTTTATCAGGAGCAGGGGGCCTAGCGGGAGGGCCATCCGAGCAGTACTTC.